This T cell receptor (beta chain) originates from a study of T cell repertoires in cytomegalovirus infection. Overall study findings and caveats: People with CMV and the relevant HLA were identified by cumulative public TCR beta family frequency. HLA-C-restricted, CMV-specific TCR beta clonotypes were dominant ex vivo.

CDR1 and CDR2 from the germline V gene are SNHLY and FYNNEI. The ends lost 8 bases at V and 0 bases at J; junction bases unmatched: 10. This CDR3 is built from 17 residues. The table lists this clonotype with a few counts. The antigen remains undetermined. TCRdb processed the reads anew with MiXCR; each CDR3 protein has one entry. The sample gives 350,000 to 450,000 distinct CDR3 sequences, about a sixth of which show up once; around 10% is in the top ten. The V gene is TRBV2, the J gene TRBJ2-7, with 13 bases matching TRBD2. The sequence was obtained from a human donor in good health (CMV status not recorded). Some clones in this sample may be carry-over from other donors' samples. Source material: PBMCs. The CDR3 protein is CASSDPTSGGSSYEQYF. CDR3 nucleotides: TGTGCCAGCTCTGACCCGACTAGCGGGGGGTCCTCCTACGAGCAGTACTTC.